The 21 T cell receptor beta chains given below trace back to one sample, sequenced in a study of shared clonotypes between healthy human individuals. The naive CD8 subset, CD45RO-negative cells positively selected for CCR7, excluded terminally differentiated effector memory CD45RA+ cells. Sequencing was performed with immunoSEQ multiplex PCR; in TCRdb, only in-frame clones are kept and a portion is missing. The table lists roughly 2 million clones, just under 95% of them singletons. The sequenced material came from naive CD8+ T cells sorted from blood. These receptors were collected from a man aged 18 to 30 in good health.

The V and J genes are TRBV6-1 and TRBJ2-7; D gene ambiguous. Germline values: CDR1 MNHNS, CDR2 SASEGT. The CDR3 runs 12 residues. Trimming stripped 2 bases from V and 3 bases from J, with 5 bases between. Written as DNA, the CDR3 is TGTGCCAGCAGTGAAATTAGCTACGAGCAGTACTTC. It specifies CASSEISYEQYF.

Remarks on this clone: The same CDR3 is also encoded by other DNA sequences in this sample. The gene calls are TRBV10-2 and TRBJ2-7; tentatively, D is TRBD1 or TRBD2 (5 bases each). V lost 6 bases and J 2 bases, leaving 14 bases between the germline ends. CDR1 WSHSY and CDR2 SAAADI come from the germline V gene. The CDR3 length is 14 residues. In DNA, the CDR3 is TGCGCCAGCAGCCCGACTGGGGGTCCCTACGAGCAGTACTTC. Translation: CASSPTGGPYEQYF.

This chain uses TRBV5-4 with TRBJ2-7, with no clear D. Germline V gene sequence: CDR1 SGHNT, CDR2 YYREEE (reference sequence). The CDR3 has 15 residues. V was cut by 4 bases and J by 0 bases, with 14 bases left in between. CDR3 region: CASSGGLTNSYEQYF. CDR3 sequence (DNA): TGTGCCAGCAGCGGCGGTCTGACAAACTCCTACGAGCAGTACTTC.

The chain links TRBV6-5 to TRBJ2-7; possible D gene TRBD1, 6 bases. Trimming shortened V by 4 bases and J by 5 bases, and 15 bases separated the two germline ends. Germline lookup yields CDR1 MNHEY and CDR2 SVGAGI. This CDR3 has 14 amino acids. The CDR3 loop is CASSSSGHIHEQYF. The CDR3 coding sequence is TGTGCCAGCAGTTCCTCGGGACACATCCACGAGCAGTACTTC.

This clone was seen only once. V and J are TRBV7-9 and TRBJ1-2; a weak D match, TRBD1 (6 bases). Germline V gene lookup returns CDR1 SEHNR and CDR2 FQNEAQ (reference sequence). This CDR3 contains 15 residues. Trimming cost V 2 bases and J 0 bases, with 10 bases left between them. CDR3 sequence reads: CASSLSGTPNYGYTF. CDR3 bases: TGTGCCAGCAGCTTATCCGGGACACCTAACTATGGCTACACCTTC.

The rearrangement links TRBV28 to TRBJ1-6, with TRBD1 as a possible D gene (6 bases). This CDR3 contains 14 residues. Germline CDR1 and CDR2: MDHEN and SYDVKM. V lost 7 bases and J 5 bases, leaving 12 bases between the germline ends. In DNA, the CDR3 is TGTGCCAGCACCCCCGGGGGCAATAATTCACCCCTCCACTTT. This translates into CASTPGGNNSPLHF.

This clone has a single count. The chain carries TRBV19 and TRBJ1-1; D ambiguous. The CDR3 has 14 residues. Germline assignment: CDR1 LNHDA and CDR2 SQIVND (reference sequence). Trimming removed 5 bases from V and 1 base from J, with 11 bases in between. In nucleotides, the CDR3 is TGTGCCAGTAGTCCCGGGTCCTCGAACACTGAAGCTTTCTTT. Amino acid sequence: CASSPGSSNTEAFF.

The chain uses TRBV28 and TRBJ1-5; D is perhaps TRBD1 (6 bases). The germline gives CDR1 MDHEN, CDR2 SYDVKM. Trimming pared 3 bases from V and 3 bases from J, leaving 12 bases between. This CDR3 contains 15 residues. Written as DNA, the CDR3 is TGTGCCAGCAGTTTGACAGGCGTCCCCAATCAGCCCCAGCATTTT. Its protein is CASSLTGVPNQPQHF.

The chain recombines TRBV6-4 with TRBJ2-3; TRBD1 or TRBD2 may be the D gene (6 bases each). Germline CDR1 is MRHNA and CDR2 is SNTAGT. The CDR3 loop spans 15 amino acids. Trimming took 2 bases from V and 2 from J, leaving 11 bases between them. The CDR3 DNA reads as TGTGCCAGCAGTGACGGGGGGCCGGCCACAGATACGCAGTATTTT. This codes for CASSDGGPATDTQYF.

The gene calls are TRBV4-1 and TRBJ2-5; perhaps TRBD2 as D (6 bases). CDR1 and CDR2 from the germline V gene are MGHRA and YSYEKL. The CDR3 contains 17 residues. V lost 0 bases and J lost 3, with 17 bases in between. The CDR3 DNA reads as TGCGCCAGCAGCCAAGATTATCGGGACTCGTATGAAGAGACCCAGTACTTC. Encoded protein: CASSQDYRDSYEETQYF.

In regard to this clone: The sample contains more than one DNA sequence encoding this CDR3. The chain is built from TRBV9 and TRBJ2-1, with 7 bases aligning to TRBD2. The CDR3 is 14 amino acids. V lost 0 bases and J lost 7; bases outside the gene matches: 4. Germline V gives CDR1 SGDLS, CDR2 YYNGEE. This CDR3 is CASSVGGLTNEQFF. The CDR3 DNA sequence: TGTGCCAGCAGCGTAGGGGGACTAACGAATGAGCAGTTCTTC.

As concerns this clone: Other nucleotide sequences from this sample produce the same CDR3. This chain links TRBV27 with TRBJ1-2; 8 bases align to TRBD1. Trimming took 8 bases from V and 2 from J; bases not matched to a gene: 7. CDR1 MNHEY and CDR2 SMNVEV come from the germline V gene (reference sequence). CDR3 length: 14 amino acids. CDR3 DNA sequence: TGTGCCAGCTCCCCAGGGGGCGCAAACTATGGCTACACCTTC. This codes for CASSPGGANYGYTF.

Details on this clone: Other DNA sequences from this sample encode an identical CDR3 as well. The genes are TRBV7-9 and TRBJ1-2, with D possibly being TRBD1 (5 bases). Trimming took 5 bases from V and 6 from J, leaving 19 bases between them. CDR3 size: 15 residues. The germline V gene encodes CDR1 SEHNR and CDR2 FQNEAQ (reference sequence). The CDR3 spells CASSTRVGGTDGYTF. Written as DNA, the CDR3 is TGTGCCAGCAGCACCAGGGTAGGAGGGACGGATGGCTACACCTTC. The full variable domain, in which reference TRBV7-9 and TRBJ1-2 provide the parts outside the CDR3, is DTGVSQNPRHKITKRGQNVTFRCDPISEHNRLYWYRQTLGQGPEFLTYFQNEAQLEKSRLLSDRFSAERPKGSFSTLEIQRTEQGDSAMYLCASSTRVGGTDGYTFGSGTRLTVV.

The genes are TRBV7-9 and TRBJ2-1; D is unclear. Trimming stripped 5 bases from V and 4 bases from J, with 9 bases between. CDR3 length: 13 amino acids. Germline CDR1 is SEHNR and CDR2 is FQNEAQ (reference sequence). CDR3 DNA: TGTGCCAGCAGCCAGCGCGGATACAATGAGCAGTTCTTC. Its translation is CASSQRGYNEQFF.

The chain has TRBV19 and TRBJ2-2; 7 nucleotides agree with TRBD1. The CDR3 runs to 15 residues. With 3 bases clipped from V and 3 bases from J, the junction kept 4 bases outside the gene matches. CDR1 is LNHDA and CDR2 is SQIVND in the germline V gene (reference sequence). CDR3 region: CASSMTGTDTGELFF. The CDR3 DNA reads TGTGCCAGTAGTATGACAGGGACAGACACCGGGGAGCTGTTTTTT.

V gene TRBV2 combines with J gene TRBJ1-2, with unresolved D. The germline V and J ends were trimmed by 2 bases and 0 bases, with 7 bases remaining between them. This CDR3 has 14 residues. Germline CDR1 and CDR2: SNHLY and FYNNEI. The CDR3: CASSESRANYGYTF. The CDR3 DNA follows: TGTGCCAGCAGTGAAAGTCGTGCTAACTATGGCTACACCTTC.

The J gene is TRBJ2-1, the V gene TRBV27, with D perhaps matching TRBD2 (5 bases). The CDR3 is 14 amino acids. V was trimmed by 5 bases and J by 15 bases, leaving 23 bases between them. CDR1 is MNHEY, CDR2 SMNVEV, per germline (reference sequence). The CDR3 sequence: CASSVTPEAEFLFF. In DNA, the CDR3 is TGTGCCAGCAGTGTGACCCCGGAGGCCGAGTTTCTGTTCTTC.

The chain employs TRBV30 and TRBJ1-2; perhaps TRBD1 as D (5 bases). CDR1 is GTSNPN and CDR2 is SVGIG in the germline V gene (reference sequence). Deletions cut 7 bases from V and 5 bases from J, with 17 bases between. The CDR3 spans 13 residues. The CDR3 loop is CASGTSEGYGYTF. DNA of the CDR3: TGTGCCTCCGGGACCTCCGAGGGGTATGGCTACACCTTC. The entire variable domain, with the rest obtained from reference TRBV30 and TRBJ1-2, is as follows: SQTIHQWPATLVQPVGSPLSLECTVEGTSNPNLYWYRQAAGRGLQLLFYSVGIGQISSEVPQNLSASRPQDRQFILSSKKLLLSDSGFYLCASGTSEGYGYTFGSGTRLTVV.

J is TRBJ2-1 and V is TRBV9; TRBD1 agrees at 7 bases. Germline loops: CDR1 SGDLS, CDR2 YYNGEE. This CDR3 spans 16 amino acids. V was pared by 2 bases and J by 9 bases, with 14 bases of the junction left unmatched. The CDR3 reads CASSVSRDRASLEQFF. CDR3 nucleotide sequence: TGTGCCAGCAGCGTTAGTCGAGACAGGGCGAGTCTTGAGCAGTTCTTC.

J is TRBJ2-7 and V is TRBV29-1; tentatively, D is TRBD1 (5 bases). The CDR3 spans 15 residues. Trimming took off 3 bases at V and 1 base at J, with 16 bases between the two ends. Per germline, CDR1 SQVTM and CDR2 ANQGSEA. CDR3 amino acids: CSVEGWRQNSYEQYF. Here the CDR3 DNA reads TGCAGCGTTGAGGGGTGGAGACAGAATTCCTACGAGCAGTACTTC.

The gene calls are TRBV5-6 and TRBJ1-5; TRBD1 matches at 9 bases. Germline trimming cut 5 bases from V and 10 bases from J; bases unmatched to any gene: 13. Germline lookup yields CDR1 SGHDT and CDR2 YYEEEE. The CDR3 has 15 amino acids. CDR3 amino acids: CASSSGTGTLDPQHF. CDR3 DNA sequence: TGTGCCAGCAGTTCCGGGACAGGGACCTTGGACCCCCAGCATTTT. Full variable domain (missing parts from reference TRBV5-6 and TRBJ1-5): DAGVTQSPTHLIKTRGQQVTLRCSPKSGHDTVSWYQQALGQGPQFIFQYYEEEERQRGNFPDRFSGHQFPNYSSELNVNALLLGDSALYLCASSSGTGTLDPQHFGDGTRLSIL.